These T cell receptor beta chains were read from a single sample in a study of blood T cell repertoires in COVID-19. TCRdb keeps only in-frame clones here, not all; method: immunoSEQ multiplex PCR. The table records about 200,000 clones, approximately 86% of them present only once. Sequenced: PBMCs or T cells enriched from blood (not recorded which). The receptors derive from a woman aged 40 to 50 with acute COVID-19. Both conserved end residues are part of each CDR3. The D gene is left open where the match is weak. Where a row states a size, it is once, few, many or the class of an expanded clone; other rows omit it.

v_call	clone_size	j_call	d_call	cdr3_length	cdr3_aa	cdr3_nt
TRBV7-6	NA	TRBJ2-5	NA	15	CASSLTGLSQETQYF	TGTGCCAGCAGCTTAACGGGACTTTCCCAAGAGACCCAGTACTTC
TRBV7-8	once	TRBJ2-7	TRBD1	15	CASSARDRGSYEQYF	TGTGCCAGCAGCGCCCGGGACAGGGGTTCCTACGAGCAGTACTTC
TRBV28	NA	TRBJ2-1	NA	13	CASSSTLDRSSLF	TGTGCCAGCAGTTCCACCCTCGACAGGAGTAGCCTCTTC
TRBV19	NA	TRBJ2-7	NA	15	CASSRDPTGSYEQYF	TGTGCCAGTAGTAGGGACCCGACAGGTTCCTACGAGCAGTACTTC
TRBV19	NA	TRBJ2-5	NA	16	CASKPGDTAGKETQYF	TGTGCCAGTAAGCCAGGCGATACGGCGGGGAAAGAGACCCAGTACTTC
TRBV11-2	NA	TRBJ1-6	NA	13	CASSLSSTGPLHF	TGTGCCAGCAGCTTATCCTCGACTGGTCCCCTCCACTTT
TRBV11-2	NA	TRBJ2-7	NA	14	CASSLGGPDYEQYF	TGTGCCAGCAGCCTAGGGGGGCCCGACTACGAGCAGTACTTC
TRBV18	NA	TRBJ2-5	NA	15	CASSPRDSETETQYF	TGTGCCAGCTCACCGCGGGACTCCGAGACGGAGACCCAGTACTTC
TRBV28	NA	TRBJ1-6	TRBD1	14	CASNTGQGNSPLHF	TGTGCCAGCAATACGGGACAGGGCAATTCACCCCTCCACTTT
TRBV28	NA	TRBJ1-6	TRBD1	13	CASSWDSGSPLHF	TGTGCCAGCAGTTGGGACAGCGGTTCACCCCTCCACTTT
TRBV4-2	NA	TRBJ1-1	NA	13	CASSHREGTEAFF	TGTGCCAGCAGCCACAGGGAGGGCACTGAAGCTTTCTTT
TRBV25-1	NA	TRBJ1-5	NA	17	CASSEDGGIYSNQPQHF	TGTGCCAGCAGTGAGGACGGGGGGATCTATAGCAATCAGCCCCAGCATTTT
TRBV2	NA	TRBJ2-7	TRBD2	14	CASRREGRLGEQYF	TGTGCCAGCAGGCGGGAGGGTCGGCTCGGAGAGCAGTACTTC
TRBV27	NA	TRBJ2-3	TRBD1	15	CASSWWTGRTDTQYF	TGTGCCAGCAGTTGGTGGACAGGGAGAACAGATACGCAGTATTTT
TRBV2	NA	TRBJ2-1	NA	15	CASSEDSLSYNEQFF	TGTGCCAGCAGCGAGGACTCTCTCTCCTACAATGAGCAGTTCTTC